The entry below gives a single TCR beta chain sequence along with its context. One end of the junction fails to match germline, which may point to a read error. These data belong to a study of blood T cells in healthy people across ages. CDR3 length: 14 residues. Germline CDR1 KGHSH, CDR2 LQKENI. The authors ran a second PCR of roughly 6 to 12 cycles using a sample-barcoded 5' primer and a J-beta primer mix. TCRdb reprocessed the 5' RACE reads via MiXCR and lists one record per CDR3 protein. The data contain about 1.6 million distinct CDR3 sequences, around 35% of them seen just once; the ten biggest clones take up around 11%.

The chain uses TRBV18 and TRBJ1-2; D is possibly TRBD1 (6 bases). The sequence was collected from a young woman in good health. The sequenced material came from blood. The CDR3 here is CASSPGGGNSGYTF. The CDR3 region has the DNA TGTGCCAGCTCACCAGGAGGGGGGAACTCTGGCTACACCTTC.